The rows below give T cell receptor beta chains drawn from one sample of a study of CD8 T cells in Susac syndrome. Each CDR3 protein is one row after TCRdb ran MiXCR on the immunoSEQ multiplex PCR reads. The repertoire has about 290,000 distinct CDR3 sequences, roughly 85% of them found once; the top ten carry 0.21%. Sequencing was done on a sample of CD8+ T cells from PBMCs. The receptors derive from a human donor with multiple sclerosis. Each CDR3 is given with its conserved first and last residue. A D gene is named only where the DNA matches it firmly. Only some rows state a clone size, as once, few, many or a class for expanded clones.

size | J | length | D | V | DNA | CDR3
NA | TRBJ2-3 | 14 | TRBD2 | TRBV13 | TGTGCCAGCAGCCTACTAGCGGGCACAGATACGCAGTATTTT | CASSLLAGTDTQYF
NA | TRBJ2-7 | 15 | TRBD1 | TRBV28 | TGTGCCAGCCGATCTCCGGGACAGGGGCTCCACGAGCAGTACTTC | CASRSPGQGLHEQYF
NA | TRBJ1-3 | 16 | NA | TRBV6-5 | TGTGCCAGCAGTTACTCGTCCCCTGACTCTGGAAACACCATATATTTT | CASSYSSPDSGNTIYF
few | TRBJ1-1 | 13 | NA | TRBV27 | TGTGCCAGCAGTTTATCCCGGGACACTGAAGCTTTCTTT | CASSLSRDTEAFF
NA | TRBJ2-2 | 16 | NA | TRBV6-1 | TGTGCCAGCAGCAGCGACTTGAGTACGAACACCGGGGAGCTGTTTTTT | CASSSDLSTNTGELFF
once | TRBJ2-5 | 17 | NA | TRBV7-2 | TGTGCCAGCAGCTTAGAGTGGCTAGGCAAAACGAAAGAGACCCAGTACTTC | CASSLEWLGKTKETQYF
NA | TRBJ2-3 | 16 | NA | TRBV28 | TGTGCCAGCAGTCCGCTCCGGATTACTAGCACAGATACGCAGTATTTT | CASSPLRITSTDTQYF
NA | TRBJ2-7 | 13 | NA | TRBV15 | TGTGCCACCGAGGGGCCGGTATTCAACGAGCAGTACTTC | CATEGPVFNEQYF
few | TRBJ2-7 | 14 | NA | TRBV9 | TGTGCCAGCAGCGAGGCCGGGACACTCTACGAGCAGTACTTC | CASSEAGTLYEQYF
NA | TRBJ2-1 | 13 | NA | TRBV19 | TGTGCCAGTAGTATATTGGTCGGCAATGAGCAGTTCTTC | CASSILVGNEQFF
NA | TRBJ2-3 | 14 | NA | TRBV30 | TGTGCCTGGAGTTCTGCGGGCCCCACAGATACGCAGTATTTT | CAWSSAGPTDTQYF
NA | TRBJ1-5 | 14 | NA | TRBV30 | TGTGCCTGGAGTGAGGGGGTAGGCAATCAGCCCCAGCATTTT | CAWSEGVGNQPQHF
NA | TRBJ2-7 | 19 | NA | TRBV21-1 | TGTGCCAGCAGCAAAACTGAATATCCTAAATCCCTGGGAGGGAGCGAGCAGTACTTC | CASSKTEYPKSLGGSEQYF
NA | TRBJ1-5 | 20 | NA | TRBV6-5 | TGTGCCAGCAGTTACAAAAAGATAAATATGGCCTTCTATAGCAATCAGCCCCAGCATTTT | CASSYKKINMAFYSNQPQHF
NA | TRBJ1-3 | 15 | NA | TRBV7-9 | TGTGCCAGCAGCTCAGACAGCTCCTCTGGAAACACCATATATTTT | CASSSDSSSGNTIYF
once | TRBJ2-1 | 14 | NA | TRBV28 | TGTGCCAGCAGTTGGAGCCAGTCCTACAATGAGCAGTTCTTC | CASSWSQSYNEQFF
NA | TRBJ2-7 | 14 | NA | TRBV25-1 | TGTGCCAGCAGGGGGACAACCAGGGACTACGAGCAGTACTTC | CASRGTTRDYEQYF
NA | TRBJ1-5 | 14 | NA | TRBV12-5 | TGTGCTAGTGCCTCGGGGTATGGAAATCAGCCCCAGCATTTT | CASASGYGNQPQHF
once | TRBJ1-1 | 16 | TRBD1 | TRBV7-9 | TGTGCCAGCAGCTTAGTGGGGACAGGGGGCTTACACGAAGCTTTCTTT | CASSLVGTGGLHEAFF
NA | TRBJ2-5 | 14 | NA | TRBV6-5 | TGTGCCAGCGGCCGAAACAGGGTAATGGAGACCCAGTACTTC | CASGRNRVMETQYF
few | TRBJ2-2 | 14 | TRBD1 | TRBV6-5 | TGTGCCAGCAGTTACGGACAGGATACCGGGGAGCTGTTTTTT | CASSYGQDTGELFF
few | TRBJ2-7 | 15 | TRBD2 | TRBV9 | TGTGCCAGCAGCCGGACTAGCGGGGGCTCCTACGAGCAGTACTTC | CASSRTSGGSYEQYF
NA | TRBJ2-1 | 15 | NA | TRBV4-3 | TGCGCCAGCAGCCAAAGGGGGAGGGCCCCTCAAGAGCAGTTCTTC | CASSQRGRAPQEQFF
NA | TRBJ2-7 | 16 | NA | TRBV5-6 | TGTGCCAGCAACTCCCCGACAGGTCTCGGCTTTTACGAGCAGTACTTC | CASNSPTGLGFYEQYF
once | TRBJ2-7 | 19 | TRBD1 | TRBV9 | TGTGCCAGCAGCGTAGAAGGCTGGACAGGGGGCCCCATGCTGGGCGAGCAGTACTTC | CASSVEGWTGGPMLGEQYF
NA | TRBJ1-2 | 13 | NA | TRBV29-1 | TGCAGCGTTGAGAAAAGACAGGCCTATGGCTACACCTTC | CSVEKRQAYGYTF